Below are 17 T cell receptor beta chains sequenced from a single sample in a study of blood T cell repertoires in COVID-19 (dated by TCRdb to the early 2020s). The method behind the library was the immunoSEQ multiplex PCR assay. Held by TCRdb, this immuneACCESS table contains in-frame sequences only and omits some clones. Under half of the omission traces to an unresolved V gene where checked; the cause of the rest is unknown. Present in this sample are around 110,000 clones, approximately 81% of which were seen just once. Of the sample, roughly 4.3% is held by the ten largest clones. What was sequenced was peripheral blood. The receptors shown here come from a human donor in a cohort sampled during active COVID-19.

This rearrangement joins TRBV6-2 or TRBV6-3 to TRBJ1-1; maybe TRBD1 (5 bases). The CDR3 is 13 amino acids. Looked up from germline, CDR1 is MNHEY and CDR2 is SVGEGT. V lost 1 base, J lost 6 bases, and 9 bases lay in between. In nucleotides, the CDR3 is TGTGCCAGCAGTTACTTGGCAGGGTCTGAAGCTTTCTTT. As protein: CASSYLAGSEAFF.

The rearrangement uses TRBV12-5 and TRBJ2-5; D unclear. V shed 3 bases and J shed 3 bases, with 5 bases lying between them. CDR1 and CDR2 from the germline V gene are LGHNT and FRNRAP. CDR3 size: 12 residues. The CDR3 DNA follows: TGTGCTAGTGGTTTTTTCGAAGAGACCCAGTACTTC. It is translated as CASGFFEETQYF. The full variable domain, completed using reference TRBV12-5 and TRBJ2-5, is DARVTQTPRHKVTEMGQEVTMRCQPILGHNTVFWYRQTMMQGLELLAYFRNRAPLDDSGMPKDRFSAEMPDATLATLKIQPSEPRDSAVYFCASGFFEETQYFGPGTRLLVL.

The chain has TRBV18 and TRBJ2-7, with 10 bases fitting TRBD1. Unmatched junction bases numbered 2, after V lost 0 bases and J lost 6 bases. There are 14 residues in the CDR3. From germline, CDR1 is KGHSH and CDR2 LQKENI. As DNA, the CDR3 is TGTGCCAGCTCACCACCCCGGGACAGGGGCGAGCAGTACTTC. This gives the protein CASSPPRDRGEQYF.

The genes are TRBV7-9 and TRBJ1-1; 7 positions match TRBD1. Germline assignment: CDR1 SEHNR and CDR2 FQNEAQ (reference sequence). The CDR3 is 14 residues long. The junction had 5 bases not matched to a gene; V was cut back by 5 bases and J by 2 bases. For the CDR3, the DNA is TGTGCCAGCAGCCAGGGGGACAGAAACACTGAAGCTTTCTTT. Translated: CASSQGDRNTEAFF.

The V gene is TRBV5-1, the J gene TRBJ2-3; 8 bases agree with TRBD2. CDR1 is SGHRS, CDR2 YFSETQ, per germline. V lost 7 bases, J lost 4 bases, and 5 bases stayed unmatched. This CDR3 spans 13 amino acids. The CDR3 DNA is TGCGCCAGCCGAGAGACTAGCGCAGATACGCAGTATTTT. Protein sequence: CASRETSADTQYF.

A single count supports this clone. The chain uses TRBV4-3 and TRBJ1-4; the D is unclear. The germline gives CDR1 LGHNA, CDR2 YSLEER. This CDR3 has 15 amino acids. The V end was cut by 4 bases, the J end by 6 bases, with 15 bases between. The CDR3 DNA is TGCGCCAGCAGCCTGGGATTTGCGGGCGATGAAAAACTGTTTTTT. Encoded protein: CASSLGFAGDEKLFF.

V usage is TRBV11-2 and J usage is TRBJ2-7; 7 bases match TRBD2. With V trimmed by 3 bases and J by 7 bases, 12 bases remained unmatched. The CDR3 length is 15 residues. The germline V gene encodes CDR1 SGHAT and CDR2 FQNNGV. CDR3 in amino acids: CASSFLAGAVPEQYV. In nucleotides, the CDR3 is TGTGCCAGCAGCTTTCTGGCGGGAGCTGTTCCAGAGCAGTACGTC.

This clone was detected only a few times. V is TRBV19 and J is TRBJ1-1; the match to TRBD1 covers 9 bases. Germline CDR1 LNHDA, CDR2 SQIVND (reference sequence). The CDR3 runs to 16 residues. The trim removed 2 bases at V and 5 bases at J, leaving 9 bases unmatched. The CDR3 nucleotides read TGTGCCAGTAGTATAAGGCGGACAGGGGAGTTTACTGAAGCTTTCTTT. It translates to CASSIRRTGEFTEAFF.

As DNA, the CDR3 is TGCGCCAGCAGTTACGGGACAGGGGGAGAGACCCAGTACTTC. Translation gives CASSYGTGGETQYF. This chain connects TRBV5-1 to TRBJ2-5, with TRBD1 matching 11 bases. V lost 5 bases, J lost 4 bases, and 4 bases stayed unmatched. Per the germline V gene, CDR1 is SGHRS and CDR2 is YFSETQ. The CDR3 totals 14 residues.

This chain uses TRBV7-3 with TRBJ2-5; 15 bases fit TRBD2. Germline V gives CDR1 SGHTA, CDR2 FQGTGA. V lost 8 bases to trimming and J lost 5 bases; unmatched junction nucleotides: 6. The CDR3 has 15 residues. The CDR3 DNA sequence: TGTGCCAGCGGACTAGCGGGAGGGCCGGGGGAGACCCAGTACTTC. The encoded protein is CASGLAGGPGETQYF. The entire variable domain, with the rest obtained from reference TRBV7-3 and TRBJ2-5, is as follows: GAGVSQTPSNKVTEKGKYVELRCDPISGHTALYWYRQSLGQGPEFLIYFQGTGAADDSGLPNDRFFAVRPEGSVSTLKIQRTERGDSAVYLCASGLAGGPGETQYFGPGTRLLVL.

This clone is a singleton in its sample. Written as DNA, the CDR3 is TGTGCCAGCAGCGTCGGGGTTGAAGCTTTCTTT. Encoded protein: CASSVGVEAFF. This chain connects TRBV11-1 to TRBJ1-1; no definite D call. Germline-derived CDR1 and CDR2 are SGHAT and FQDESV (reference sequence). The V end was cut by 5 bases, the J end by 7 bases, with 8 bases between. The CDR3 contains 11 residues.

In DNA form, the CDR3 reads TGTGCCAGCAGTCTGACAGGAAATTTAGTAGTGCAGTACGTC. Protein product: CASSLTGNLVVQYV. The rearrangement links TRBV27 to TRBJ2-7, with TRBD1 as a possible D gene (6 bases). V lost 5 bases and J 9 bases, leaving 20 bases between the germline ends. The CDR3 length is 14 residues. The germline gives CDR1 MNHEY, CDR2 SMNVEV (reference sequence).

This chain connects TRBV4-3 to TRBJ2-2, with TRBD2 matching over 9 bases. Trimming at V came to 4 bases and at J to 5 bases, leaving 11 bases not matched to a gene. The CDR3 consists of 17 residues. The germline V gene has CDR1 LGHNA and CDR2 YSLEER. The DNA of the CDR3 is TGCGCCAGCAGCCTCGCCCCCGGGACTAGCCCAACCGGGGAGCTGTTTTTT. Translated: CASSLAPGTSPTGELFF.

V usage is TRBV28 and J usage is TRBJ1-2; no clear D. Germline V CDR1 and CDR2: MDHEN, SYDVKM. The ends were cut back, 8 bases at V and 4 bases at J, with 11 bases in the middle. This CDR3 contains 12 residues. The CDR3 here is CASFSAAYGYTF. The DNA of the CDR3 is TGTGCCAGCTTCTCGGCGGCCTATGGCTACACCTTC.

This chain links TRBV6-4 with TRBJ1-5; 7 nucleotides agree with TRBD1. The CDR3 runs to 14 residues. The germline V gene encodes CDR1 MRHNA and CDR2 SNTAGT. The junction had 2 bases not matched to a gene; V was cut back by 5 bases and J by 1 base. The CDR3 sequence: CASSPTGSNQPQHF. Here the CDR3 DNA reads TGTGCCAGCAGTCCGACAGGGAGCAATCAGCCCCAGCATTTT.

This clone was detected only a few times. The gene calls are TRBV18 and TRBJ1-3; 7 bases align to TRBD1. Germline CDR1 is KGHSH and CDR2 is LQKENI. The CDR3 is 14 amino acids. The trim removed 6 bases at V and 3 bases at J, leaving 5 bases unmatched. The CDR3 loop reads CASSRQGSGNTIYF. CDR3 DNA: TGTGCCAGCTCGCGACAGGGTAGTGGAAACACCATATATTTT.

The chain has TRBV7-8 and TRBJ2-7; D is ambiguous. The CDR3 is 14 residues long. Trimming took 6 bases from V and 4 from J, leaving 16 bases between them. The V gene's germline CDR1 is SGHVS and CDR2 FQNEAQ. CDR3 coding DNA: TGTGCCAGCAGTTTTCAGGATATAGGTTACGAGCAGTACTTC. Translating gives CASSFQDIGYEQYF.